This T cell receptor (beta chain) was profiled in a study of blood T cell repertoires in COVID-19. About the research overall: The cDNA or gDNA used as material had been derived from T cells, B-cell-depleted T cells, or PBMCs.

Clones were sequenced by immunoSEQ multiplex PCR, and TCRdb holds only the in-frame ones, with some missing. The sample includes about 220,000 clones, around 85% of them seen just once. CDR1 and CDR2 from the germline V gene are LNHDA and SQIVND (reference sequence). This CDR3 comprises 16 residues. With V trimmed by 6 bases and J by 4 bases, 10 bases remained unmatched. Specimen: PBMCs or T cells enriched from blood (not recorded which). The genes are TRBV19 and TRBJ2-2; 8 bases map to TRBD1. The origin of this receptor is a woman aged 35 to 49 with acute COVID-19. The CDR3 DNA follows: TGTGCCAGTAGCCAGGATAAGGGACAGGTCACCGGGGAGCTGTTTTTT. Protein: CASSQDKGQVTGELFF.